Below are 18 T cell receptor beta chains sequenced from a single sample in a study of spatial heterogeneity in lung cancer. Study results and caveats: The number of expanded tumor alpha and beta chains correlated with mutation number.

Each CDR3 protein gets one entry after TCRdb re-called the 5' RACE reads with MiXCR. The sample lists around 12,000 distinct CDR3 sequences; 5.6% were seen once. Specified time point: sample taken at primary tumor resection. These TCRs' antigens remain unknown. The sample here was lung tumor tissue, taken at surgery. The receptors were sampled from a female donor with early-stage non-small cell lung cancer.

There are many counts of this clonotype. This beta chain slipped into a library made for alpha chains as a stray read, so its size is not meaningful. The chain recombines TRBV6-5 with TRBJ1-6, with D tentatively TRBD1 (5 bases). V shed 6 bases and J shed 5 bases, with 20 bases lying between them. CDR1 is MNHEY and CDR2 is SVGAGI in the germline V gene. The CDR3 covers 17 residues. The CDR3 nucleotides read TGTGCCAGCAGGCCGATAGCAGGGAGGGCAAATAATTCACCCCTCCACTTT. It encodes CASRPIAGRANNSPLHF.

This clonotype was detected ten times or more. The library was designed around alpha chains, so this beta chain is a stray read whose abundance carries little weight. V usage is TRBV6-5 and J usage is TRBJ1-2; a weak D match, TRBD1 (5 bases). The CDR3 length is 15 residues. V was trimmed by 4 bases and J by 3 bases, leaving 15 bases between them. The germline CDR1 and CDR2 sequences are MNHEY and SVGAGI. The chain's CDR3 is CASSSFGHGYYGYTF. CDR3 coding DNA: TGTGCCAGCAGTTCCTTCGGACACGGTTACTATGGCTACACCTTC.

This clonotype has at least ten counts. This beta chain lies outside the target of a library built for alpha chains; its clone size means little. This CDR3 is CASSQGSGTGHSPLHF. CDR3 DNA sequence: TGCGCCAGCAGCCAAGGATCCGGGACAGGGCATTCACCCCTCCACTTT. This chain uses TRBV4-1 with TRBJ1-6, with 9 bases aligning to TRBD1. Germline loops: CDR1 MGHRA, CDR2 YSYEKL. V lost 1 base, J lost 8 bases, and 6 bases stayed unmatched. The CDR3 contains 16 residues.

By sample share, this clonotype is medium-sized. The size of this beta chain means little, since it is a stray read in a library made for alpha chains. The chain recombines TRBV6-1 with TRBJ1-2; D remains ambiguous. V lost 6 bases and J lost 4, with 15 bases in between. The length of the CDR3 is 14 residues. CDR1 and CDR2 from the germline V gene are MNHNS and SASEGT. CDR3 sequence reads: CASRFRGGGYGYTF. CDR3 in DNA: TGTGCCAGCAGGTTTCGAGGCGGTGGCTATGGCTACACCTTC.

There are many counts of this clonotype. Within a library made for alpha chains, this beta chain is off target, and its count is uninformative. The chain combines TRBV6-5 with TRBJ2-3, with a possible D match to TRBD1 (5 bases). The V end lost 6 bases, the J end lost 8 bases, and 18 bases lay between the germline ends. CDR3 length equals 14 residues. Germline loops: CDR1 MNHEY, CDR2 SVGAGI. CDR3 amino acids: CASRPGGAHGTQYF. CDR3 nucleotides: TGTGCCAGCAGACCCGGTGGGGCCCACGGTACGCAGTATTTT.

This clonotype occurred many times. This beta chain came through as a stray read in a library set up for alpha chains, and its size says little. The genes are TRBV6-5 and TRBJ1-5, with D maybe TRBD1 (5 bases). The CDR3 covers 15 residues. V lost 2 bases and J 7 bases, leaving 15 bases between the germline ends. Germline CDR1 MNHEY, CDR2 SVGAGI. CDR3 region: CASSYQAGSRQPQHF. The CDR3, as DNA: TGTGCCAGCAGTTACCAGGCAGGGTCACGACAGCCCCAGCATTTT.

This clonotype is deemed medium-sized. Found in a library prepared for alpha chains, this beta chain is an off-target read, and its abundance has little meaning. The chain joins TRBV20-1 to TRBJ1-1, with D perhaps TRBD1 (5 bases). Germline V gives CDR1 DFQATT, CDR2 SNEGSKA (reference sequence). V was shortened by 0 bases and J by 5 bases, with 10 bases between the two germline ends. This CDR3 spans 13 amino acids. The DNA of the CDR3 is TGCAGTGCTAGAGATATGAAGGGGACTGAAGCTTTCTTT. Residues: CSARDMKGTEAFF.

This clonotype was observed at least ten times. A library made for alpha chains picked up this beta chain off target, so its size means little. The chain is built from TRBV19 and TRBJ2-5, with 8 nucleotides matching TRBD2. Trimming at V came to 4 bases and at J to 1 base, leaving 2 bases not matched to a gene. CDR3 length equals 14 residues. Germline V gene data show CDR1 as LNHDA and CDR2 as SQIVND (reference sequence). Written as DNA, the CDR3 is TGTGCCAGTAGTACCCTAGCGGGCCAAGAGACCCAGTACTTC. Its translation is CASSTLAGQETQYF.

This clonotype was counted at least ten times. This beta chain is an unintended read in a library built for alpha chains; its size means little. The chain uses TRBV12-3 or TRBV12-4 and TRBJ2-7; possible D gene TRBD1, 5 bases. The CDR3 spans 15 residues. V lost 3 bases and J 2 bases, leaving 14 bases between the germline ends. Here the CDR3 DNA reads TGTGCCAGCAGTTTGGCAGGGTTAGGAACCTACGAGCAGTACTTC. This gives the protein CASSLAGLGTYEQYF.

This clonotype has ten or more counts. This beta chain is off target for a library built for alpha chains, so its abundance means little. CDR3 sequence: CASNLDRGLNQPQHF. In nucleotides, the CDR3 is TGTGCCAGCAACCTTGACAGGGGCCTCAATCAGCCCCAGCATTTT. The V gene is TRBV6-4, the J gene TRBJ1-5, with 8 bases aligning to TRBD1. Germline-derived CDR1 and CDR2 are MRHNA and SNTAGT. V dropped 7 bases and J dropped 3; count of bases not matched to a gene: 8. CDR3 length equals 15 residues.

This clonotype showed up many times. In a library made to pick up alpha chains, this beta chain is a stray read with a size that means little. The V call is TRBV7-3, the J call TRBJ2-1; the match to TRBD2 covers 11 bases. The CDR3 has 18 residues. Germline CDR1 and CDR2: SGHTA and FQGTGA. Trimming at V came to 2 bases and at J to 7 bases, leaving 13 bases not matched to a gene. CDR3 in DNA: TGTGCCAGCAGCTTATTTCCGCCGGGACTAGCGGATGGGAATGAGCAGTTCTTC. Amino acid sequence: CASSLFPPGLADGNEQFF.

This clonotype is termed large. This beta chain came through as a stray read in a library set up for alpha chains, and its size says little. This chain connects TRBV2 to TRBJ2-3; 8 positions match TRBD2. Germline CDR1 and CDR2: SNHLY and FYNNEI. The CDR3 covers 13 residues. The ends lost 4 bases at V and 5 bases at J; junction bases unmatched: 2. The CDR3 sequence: CASSAGGKDTQYF. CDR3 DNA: TGTGCCAGCAGTGCGGGAGGGAAAGATACGCAGTATTTT.

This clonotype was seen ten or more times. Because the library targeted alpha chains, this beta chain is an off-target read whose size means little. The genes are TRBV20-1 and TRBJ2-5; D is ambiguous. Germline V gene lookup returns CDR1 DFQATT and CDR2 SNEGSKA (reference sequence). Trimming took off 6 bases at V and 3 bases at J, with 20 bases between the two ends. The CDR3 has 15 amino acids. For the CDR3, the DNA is TGCAGTGCCCAAACGGACCAACTATTCGAAGAGACCCAGTACTTC. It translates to CSAQTDQLFEETQYF.

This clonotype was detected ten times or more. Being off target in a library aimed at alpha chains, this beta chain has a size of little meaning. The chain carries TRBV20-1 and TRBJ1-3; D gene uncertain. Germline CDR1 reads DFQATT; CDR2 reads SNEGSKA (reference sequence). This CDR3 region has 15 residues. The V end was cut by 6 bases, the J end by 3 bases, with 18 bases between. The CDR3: CSAWNGNWDGNTIYF. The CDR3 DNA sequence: TGCAGTGCCTGGAACGGCAACTGGGATGGAAACACCATATATTTT.

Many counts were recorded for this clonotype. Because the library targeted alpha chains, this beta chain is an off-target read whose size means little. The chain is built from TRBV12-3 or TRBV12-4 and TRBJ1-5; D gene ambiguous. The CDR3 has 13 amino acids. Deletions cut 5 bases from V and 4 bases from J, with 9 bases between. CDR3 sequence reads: CASSPFWNQPQHF. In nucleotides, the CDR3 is TGTGCCAGCAGTCCCTTTTGGAATCAGCCCCAGCATTTT.

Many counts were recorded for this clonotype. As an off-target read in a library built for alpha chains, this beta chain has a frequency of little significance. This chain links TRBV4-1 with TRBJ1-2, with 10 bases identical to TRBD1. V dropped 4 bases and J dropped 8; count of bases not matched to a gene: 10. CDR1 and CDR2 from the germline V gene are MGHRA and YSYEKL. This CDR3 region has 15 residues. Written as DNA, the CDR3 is TGCGCCAGCAGCCTCGCCCCCGGGACAGGGGTAGGCTACACCTTC. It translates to CASSLAPGTGVGYTF.

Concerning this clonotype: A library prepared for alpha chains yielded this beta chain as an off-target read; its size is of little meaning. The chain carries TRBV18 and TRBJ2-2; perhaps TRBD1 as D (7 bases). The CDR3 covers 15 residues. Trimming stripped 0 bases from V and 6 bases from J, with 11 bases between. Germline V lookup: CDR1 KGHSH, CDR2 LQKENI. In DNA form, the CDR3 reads TGTGCCAGCTCACCACCTACAGGGGAGGCCGGGGAGCTGTTTTTT. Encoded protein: CASSPPTGEAGELFF.

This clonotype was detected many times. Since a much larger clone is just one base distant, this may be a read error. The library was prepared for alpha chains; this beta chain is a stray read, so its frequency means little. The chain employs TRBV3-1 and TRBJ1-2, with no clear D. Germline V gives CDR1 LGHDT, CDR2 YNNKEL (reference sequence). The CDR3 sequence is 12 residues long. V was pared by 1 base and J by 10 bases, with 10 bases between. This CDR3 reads CASSQGRNDYTF. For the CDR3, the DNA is TGTGCCAGCAGCCAAGGGCGGAATGACTACACCTTC.